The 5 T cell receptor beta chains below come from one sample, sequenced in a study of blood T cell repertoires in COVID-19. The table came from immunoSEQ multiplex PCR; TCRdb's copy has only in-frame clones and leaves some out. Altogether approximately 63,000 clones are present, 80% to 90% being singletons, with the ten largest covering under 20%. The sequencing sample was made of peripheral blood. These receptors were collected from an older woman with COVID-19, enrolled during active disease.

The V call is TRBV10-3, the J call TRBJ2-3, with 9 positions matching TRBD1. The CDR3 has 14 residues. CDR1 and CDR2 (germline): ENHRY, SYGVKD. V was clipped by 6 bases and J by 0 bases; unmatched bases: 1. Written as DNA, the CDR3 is TGTGCCATCAGGGGGACAGGGAGCACAGATACGCAGTATTTT. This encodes CAIRGTGSTDTQYF.

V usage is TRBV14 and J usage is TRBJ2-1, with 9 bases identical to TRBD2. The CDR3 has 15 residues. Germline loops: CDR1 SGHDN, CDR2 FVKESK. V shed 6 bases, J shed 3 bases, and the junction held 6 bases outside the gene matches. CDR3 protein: CASRPGLAYYNEQFF. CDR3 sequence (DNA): TGTGCCAGCAGGCCGGGACTAGCCTACTACAATGAGCAGTTCTTC.

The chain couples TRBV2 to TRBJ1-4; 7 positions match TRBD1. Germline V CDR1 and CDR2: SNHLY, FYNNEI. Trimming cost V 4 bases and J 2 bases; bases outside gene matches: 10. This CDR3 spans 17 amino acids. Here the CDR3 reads CASSVLRDSLTNEKLFF. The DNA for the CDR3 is TGTGCCAGCAGTGTTTTGCGGGACAGCCTCACTAATGAAAAACTGTTTTTT.

The CDR3 reads CASSLGLAGAKQYF. CDR3 DNA: TGTGCCAGCAGCTTAGGACTAGCGGGAGCCAAGCAGTACTTC. V gene TRBV11-3 combines with J gene TRBJ2-7; TRBD2 matches at 12 bases. Trimming took 1 base from V and 8 from J; bases not matched to a gene: 3. CDR3 length equals 14 residues. Germline V lookup: CDR1 SGHNT, CDR2 YENEEA.

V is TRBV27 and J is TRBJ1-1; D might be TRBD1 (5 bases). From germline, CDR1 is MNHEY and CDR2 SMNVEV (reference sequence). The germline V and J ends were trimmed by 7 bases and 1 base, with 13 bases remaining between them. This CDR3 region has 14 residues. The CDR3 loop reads CASKGPPENTEAFF. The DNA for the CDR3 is TGTGCCAGCAAGGGGCCCCCAGAGAACACTGAAGCTTTCTTT.